The 25 T cell receptor beta chains below all came from one sample that was sequenced in a study of blood T cells in healthy people across ages. A second PCR of roughly 6 to 12 cycles used a sample-barcoded 5' primer and a J-beta primer mix. TCRdb reanalysed the 5' RACE reads using MiXCR and keeps one entry per CDR3 protein. The data contain about 630,000 distinct CDR3 sequences, 20% to 25% of them singletons. Sequenced sample: blood. All receptors derive from a man in his sixties or seventies in good health.

This clonotype showed up just a few times. V gene TRBV4-2 combines with J gene TRBJ1-5; D gene unclear. Trimming took 1 base from V and 3 from J, leaving 10 bases between them. There are 15 residues in the CDR3. Germline V gene lookup returns CDR1 LGHNA and CDR2 YNFKEQ. The CDR3 nucleotides read TGTGCCAGCAGCCAAGCAGGCGGACTCAATCAGCCCCAGCATTTT. It translates to CASSQAGGLNQPQHF.

This clonotype was detected a few times. J is TRBJ1-2 and V is TRBV12-3 or TRBV12-4, with 12 bases identical to TRBD1. V lost 8 bases and J lost 7; bases outside the gene matches: 8. CDR3 length equals 14 residues. CDR3 nucleotides: TGTGCCAGCGTCCCGGGACAGGGGGCAGGTGGCTACACCTTC. Protein sequence: CASVPGQGAGGYTF.

In this sample, this clonotype turned up many times. This chain joins TRBV19 and TRBJ1-3; D is ambiguous. Germline CDR1 reads LNHDA; CDR2 reads SQIVND (reference sequence). V gave up 5 bases and J gave up 0 bases, with 8 bases separating them. There are 14 residues in the CDR3. This chain's CDR3 is CASSPGPSGNTIYF. CDR3 nucleotide sequence: TGTGCCAGTAGTCCAGGCCCCTCTGGAAACACCATATATTTT.

The chain employs TRBV10-3 and TRBJ2-5; TRBD2 agrees at 11 bases. The J call may be incorrect, as the DNA end agrees better with TRBJ2-7. This CDR3 is 14 amino acids long. The germline CDR1 and CDR2 sequences are ENHRY and SYGVKD. The chain's CDR3 is CAIKSTSGSYEQYF. DNA of the CDR3: TGTGCCATCAAAAGCACTAGCGGGAGCTACGAGCAGTACTTC.

The chain recombines TRBV9 with TRBJ1-1; D call uncertain. CDR1 and CDR2 (germline): SGDLS, YYNGEE. The V gene lost 0 bases and the J gene lost 2 bases, with 8 bases spanning the gap. The CDR3 runs to 14 residues. The CDR3 is CASSVATGNTEAFF. The CDR3 nucleotides are TGTGCCAGCAGCGTAGCGACGGGAAACACTGAAGCTTTCTTT.

V is TRBV20-1 and J is TRBJ2-1, with D tentatively TRBD2 (5 bases). CDR3 size: 14 residues. Trimming removed 6 bases from V and 3 bases from J, with 15 bases in between. Per the germline V gene, CDR1 is DFQATT and CDR2 is SNEGSKA (reference sequence). The CDR3 reads CSAARGGGYNEQFF. The CDR3 nucleotides are TGCAGTGCGGCACGGGGTGGAGGCTACAATGAGCAGTTCTTC.

J is TRBJ2-5 and V is TRBV18; D uncertain. Trimming stripped 7 bases from V and 1 base from J, with 10 bases between. The CDR3 is made up of 13 amino acids. Germline V lookup: CDR1 KGHSH, CDR2 LQKENI. The CDR3 is CASFRTLQETQYF. CDR3 nucleotides: TGTGCCAGCTTTAGGACGCTCCAAGAGACCCAGTACTTC.

This clonotype came up a few times. The chain combines TRBV10-1 with TRBJ2-3; maybe TRBD2 (6 bases). The V gene lost 5 bases and the J gene lost 1 base, with 13 bases spanning the gap. Germline V gene lookup returns CDR1 WNHNN and CDR2 SYGVQD (reference sequence). This CDR3 comprises 15 residues. CDR3 region: CASSPFGGGTDTQYF. The CDR3 DNA reads as TGCGCCAGCAGTCCGTTCGGGGGAGGCACAGATACGCAGTATTTT.

This clonotype occurred once. The chain uses TRBV6-2 or TRBV6-3 and TRBJ2-1; D is perhaps TRBD2 (6 bases). Germline V CDR1 and CDR2: MNHEY, SVGEGT. The CDR3 totals 16 residues. Trimming took off 5 bases at V and 3 bases at J, with 17 bases between the two ends. For the CDR3, the DNA is TGTGCCAGCAGTGGGGGATTAGCGGAGCACTACAATGAGCAGTTCTTC. Its translation: CASSGGLAEHYNEQFF.

This clonotype was seen once. The chain carries TRBV6-5 and TRBJ1-1, with TRBD1 matching over 8 bases. The V and J ends lost 1 base and 6 bases, in that order; junction bases with no gene match: 1. Looked up from germline, CDR1 is MNHEY and CDR2 is SVGAGI. The CDR3 spans 13 residues. The CDR3 sequence: CASSYYRGAEAFF. Here the CDR3 DNA reads TGTGCCAGCAGTTACTACAGGGGGGCTGAAGCTTTCTTT.

V and J are TRBV14 and TRBJ1-1; D uncertain. V was cut by 3 bases and J by 3 bases, with 8 bases left in between. The CDR3 covers 13 residues. Germline loops: CDR1 SGHDN, CDR2 FVKESK. CDR3 loop: CASSHDTHTEAFF. DNA for the CDR3: TGTGCCAGCAGCCATGACACGCACACTGAAGCTTTCTTT. Based on the CDR3 plus reference TRBV14 and TRBJ1-1, the full variable domain is EAGVTQFPSHSVIEKGQTVTLRCDPISGHDNLYWYRRVMGKEIKFLLHFVKESKQDESGMPNNRFLAERTGGTYSTLKVQPAELEDSGVYFCASSHDTHTEAFFGQGTRLTVV.

The J gene is TRBJ2-5, the V gene TRBV20-1, with unresolved D. The CDR3 runs to 13 residues. CDR1 and CDR2 from the germline V gene are DFQATT and SNEGSKA (reference sequence). V was shortened by 5 bases and J by 1 base, with 11 bases between the two germline ends. The CDR3 coding sequence is TGCAGTGCTCGGCTAGGCGCCCAAGAGACCCAGTACTTC. It yields the protein CSARLGAQETQYF.

The CDR3 region has the DNA TGCGCCAGCAGCTTAAGGACTAGCGGGAGGGCCTACGAGCAGTACTTC. This sequence encodes CASSLRTSGRAYEQYF. The chain employs TRBV5-1 and TRBJ2-7, with 15 bases that match TRBD2. Germline loops: CDR1 SGHRS, CDR2 YFSETQ. Losses at the gene ends were 2 bases for V and 2 bases for J; bases not matched to a gene: 2. CDR3 length equals 16 residues.

The V gene is TRBV28, the J gene TRBJ2-1, with TRBD1 matching over 8 bases. V shed 7 bases, J shed 4 bases, and the junction held 9 bases outside the gene matches. CDR1 is MDHEN and CDR2 is SYDVKM in the germline V gene. The CDR3 extends over 15 amino acids. CDR3 loop: CASNRQGIRYNEQFF. For the CDR3, the DNA is TGTGCCAGCAACAGACAGGGGATACGATACAATGAGCAGTTCTTC.

V is TRBV4-1 and J is TRBJ1-5; no firm D call. The CDR3 consists of 15 residues. V lost 0 bases and J lost 4, with 10 bases in between. CDR1 and CDR2 from the germline V gene are MGHRA and YSYEKL. Here the CDR3 DNA reads TGCGCCAGCAGCCAAGATAGACTGGGAAATCAGCCCCAGCATTTT. It codes for CASSQDRLGNQPQHF.

The V call is TRBV6-1, the J call TRBJ2-1, with TRBD2 identical over 13 bases. CDR3 length: 17 amino acids. Germline V gene data show CDR1 as MNHNS and CDR2 as SASEGT. Trimming cost V 7 bases and J 6 bases; bases outside gene matches: 12. In DNA form, the CDR3 reads TGTGCCAGCACAGAAGGACTAGCGGGGGAAAAGGCCAATGAGCAGTTCTTC. It specifies CASTEGLAGEKANEQFF.

The CDR3 DNA reads as TGTGCCAGCAGTACAGGGGGGACTAGCGAAACGCAGTATTTT. Translated, it gives CASSTGGTSETQYF. The chain carries TRBV9 and TRBJ2-3; 10 bases align to TRBD2. This CDR3 spans 14 amino acids. Looked up from germline, CDR1 is SGDLS and CDR2 is YYNGEE. Trimming removed 5 bases from V and 9 bases from J; junction bases left unmatched: 9.

The chain is built from TRBV9 and TRBJ2-3; 7 nucleotides line up with TRBD2. CDR1 is SGDLS, CDR2 YYNGEE, per germline. The CDR3 spans 16 residues. The junction had 9 bases not matched to a gene; V was cut back by 3 bases and J by 2 bases. The CDR3 sequence: CASSAPLSGNTDTQYF. DNA for the CDR3: TGTGCCAGCAGCGCTCCCCTAAGCGGGAACACAGATACGCAGTATTTT.

This clonotype was recorded a few times. This chain joins TRBV20-1 and TRBJ2-1; TRBD1 is a possible D gene (6 bases). The CDR3 has 13 amino acids. Per germline, CDR1 DFQATT and CDR2 SNEGSKA (reference sequence). V lost 2 bases, J lost 7 bases, and 12 bases lay in between. The CDR3 DNA reads as TGCAGTGCTAGACCCAACAGGGAAAATGAGCAGTTCTTC. As protein: CSARPNRENEQFF.

In this sample, this clonotype turned up a few times. The chain carries TRBV10-3 and TRBJ2-2, with 11 bases that match TRBD2. The CDR3 extends over 16 amino acids. Trimming at V came to 4 bases and at J to 5 bases, leaving 6 bases not matched to a gene. Germline assignment: CDR1 ENHRY and CDR2 SYGVKD. The CDR3 DNA sequence: TGTGCCATCAGTGGACTAGCGGGATTGGGAACCGGGGAGCTGTTTTTT. Residues: CAISGLAGLGTGELFF.

This chain links TRBV7-9 with TRBJ2-7; D assignment may be TRBD1 or TRBD2 (5 bases each). The CDR3 has 13 amino acids. The germline gives CDR1 SEHNR, CDR2 FQNEAQ (reference sequence). Trimming took off 5 bases at V and 5 bases at J, with 13 bases between the two ends. CDR3 sequence reads: CASSPRWGNEQYF. The CDR3 DNA sequence: TGTGCCAGCAGCCCCAGATGGGGGAACGAGCAGTACTTC.

Ten or more counts support this clonotype. The chain joins TRBV12-5 to TRBJ2-5; 7 bases are a match to TRBD1. After removal of 6 bases from V and 1 base from J, the junction contained 2 bases not matched to a gene. Per the germline V gene, CDR1 is LGHNT and CDR2 is FRNRAP. CDR3 length: 13 residues. CDR3 sequence: CASGGQTQETQYF. DNA of the CDR3: TGTGCTAGTGGGGGACAGACCCAAGAGACCCAGTACTTC.

This clonotype was detected a few times. The chain is built from TRBV2 and TRBJ2-2; the D is unclear. The CDR3 sequence is 13 residues long. Trimming left V 5 bases short and J 4 bases short, with 8 bases between. CDR1 and CDR2 from the germline V gene are SNHLY and FYNNEI. CDR3 nucleotides: TGTGCCAGCAGTCAGAGAAGCACCGGGGAGCTGTTTTTT. This gives the protein CASSQRSTGELFF.

The chain carries TRBV7-2 and TRBJ2-1; D is perhaps TRBD1 (6 bases). V lost 1 base, J lost 5 bases, and 18 bases lay in between. Germline V gene lookup returns CDR1 SGHTA and CDR2 FQGNSA. The CDR3 loop spans 17 amino acids. The CDR3 region is CASSLGFRGPTHNEQFF. The CDR3 DNA sequence: TGTGCCAGCAGCTTAGGCTTCAGGGGTCCAACCCACAATGAGCAGTTCTTC.

This clonotype was seen at least ten times. The CDR3 coding sequence is TGCAGTGCAGCCCCGGGACTAGCGGGTGATGAGCAGTTCTTC. Protein product: CSAAPGLAGDEQFF. J is TRBJ2-5 and V is TRBV20-1; 12 positions agree with TRBD2. The DNA end is a closer match to TRBJ2-1, so the J assignment may be wrong. Germline lookup yields CDR1 DFQATT and CDR2 SNEGSKA (reference sequence). CDR3 length equals 14 residues.